The 8 T cell receptor beta chains below come from one sample, sequenced in a study of T cell responses to AZD1222 COVID-19 vaccine. Produced via immunoSEQ multiplex PCR; TCRdb's table is partial and in-frame only. The data contain about 66,000 clones, 85% to 90% of them singletons. Sequenced material: peripheral blood, taken 28 days after the second dose of the MenACWY control vaccine. The receptors stem from an adult who received the MenACWY meningococcal vaccine as a control.

This chain connects TRBV12-3 or TRBV12-4 to TRBJ2-5, with 8 bases lining up with TRBD2. The ends lost 4 bases at V and 7 bases at J; junction bases unmatched: 5. The CDR3 has 13 residues. CDR3 protein: CASSSSGRGTQYF. The CDR3 nucleotides read TGTGCCAGCAGTTCTAGCGGGCGGGGGACCCAGTACTTC.

The chain recombines TRBV28 with TRBJ1-2; D not resolved. The CDR3 is 14 amino acids. Deletions cut 3 bases from V and 3 bases from J, with 11 bases between. CDR1 is MDHEN, CDR2 SYDVKM, per germline. The CDR3: CASSFLDIYYGYTF. The CDR3 coding sequence is TGTGCCAGCAGTTTTCTAGACATCTACTATGGCTACACCTTC.

The chain is built from TRBV3-1 (or the pseudogene TRBV3-2) and TRBJ1-1; D is perhaps TRBD1 (5 bases). There are 16 residues in the CDR3. V was trimmed by 1 base and J by 3 bases, leaving 15 bases between them. Looked up from germline, CDR1 is LGHDT and CDR2 is YNNKEL (reference sequence). CDR3 in amino acids: CASSQGIKGPYTEAFF. The CDR3 nucleotides are TGTGCCAGCAGCCAAGGTATCAAGGGGCCGTACACTGAAGCTTTCTTT.

This rearrangement joins TRBV7-8 to TRBJ2-4, with 8 nucleotides matching TRBD2. The J segment lost 3 bases and the V segment lost 0 bases, leaving 7 bases of the junction unmatched. Germline-derived CDR1 and CDR2 are SGHVS and FQNEAQ. The CDR3 loop spans 17 amino acids. CDR3 loop: CASSLAGRGVIKNIQYF. CDR3 sequence (DNA): TGTGCCAGCAGCTTAGCAGGGCGGGGGGTCATCAAAAACATTCAGTACTTC.

In DNA, the CDR3 is TGTGCCAGCAGCTTCTCGGGCACCGGGGAGCTGTTTTTT. This gives the protein CASSFSGTGELFF. The rearrangement joins TRBV7-2 to TRBJ2-2, with D hard to call. V was clipped by 3 bases and J by 4 bases, with 6 bases between them. The V gene's germline CDR1 is SGHTA and CDR2 FQGNSA. CDR3 length: 13 amino acids.

This rearrangement joins TRBV5-1 to TRBJ2-7; 7 nucleotides align to TRBD1. The CDR3 covers 15 residues. Trimming took 4 bases from V and 0 from J; bases not matched to a gene: 7. From germline, CDR1 is SGHRS and CDR2 YFSETQ. In nucleotides, the CDR3 is TGCGCCAGCAGCCCCCCCGGGACAGTCTCCTACGAGCAGTACTTC. Residues: CASSPPGTVSYEQYF. The variable domain in full, completed from reference TRBV5-1 and TRBJ2-7, reads KAGVTQTPRYLIKTRGQQVTLSCSPISGHRSVSWYQQTPGQGLQFLFEYFSETQRNKGNFPGRFSGRQFSNSRSEMNVSTLELGDSALYLCASSPPGTVSYEQYFGPGTRLTVT.

This clone was seen a few times. The sample carries other DNA sequences with the same CDR3. The chain couples TRBV28 to TRBJ2-1, with 11 bases lining up with TRBD2. Germline values: CDR1 MDHEN, CDR2 SYDVKM. The CDR3 length is 14 residues. After removal of 5 bases from V and 6 bases from J, the junction contained 3 bases not matched to a gene. The CDR3 sequence is CASSPGLAGNEQFF. The CDR3 nucleotides read TGTGCCAGCAGTCCAGGACTAGCGGGCAATGAGCAGTTCTTC.

The genes are TRBV10-1 and TRBJ1-6; TRBD1 matches at 9 bases. The CDR3 is 17 residues long. Trimming removed 7 bases from V and 0 bases from J; junction bases left unmatched: 7. Per germline, CDR1 WNHNN and CDR2 SYGVQD (reference sequence). The CDR3 loop is CASTRGQGSSYNSPLHF. For the CDR3, the DNA is TGCGCCAGCACCCGAGGACAGGGGAGCTCCTATAATTCACCCCTCCACTTT.